Following are 19 T cell receptor beta chains from one sample sequenced in a study of immune heterogeneity within non-small cell lung tumors. TCR beta CDR3 regions came from multiplex PCR with 32 forward V and 13 reverse J primers. TCRdb itself ran the multiplex PCR reads through MiXCR, one entry per CDR3 protein. The table shows more than 9,500 distinct CDR3 sequences, with around 21% occurring only once. Bulk tumor genomic DNA served as template, at around 600 ng per sample. During surgery, several far-apart biopsies were obtained from every primary tumor. Curative surgery was undertaken by patients, who had untreated, newly diagnosed non-small cell lung cancer. The sample consisted of lung tumor tissue. The receptors originated from a man aged 55 to 70 with non-small cell lung cancer.

This clonotype was counted only a few times. V usage is TRBV2 and J usage is TRBJ1-1; no clear D gene. There are 14 residues in the CDR3. The germline CDR1 and CDR2 sequences are SNHLY and FYNNEI. V lost 2 bases, J lost 5 bases, and 12 bases lay in between. The CDR3 spells CASSELAGPTEAFF. CDR3 nucleotide sequence: TGTGCCAGCAGTGAATTGGCCGGTCCAACTGAAGCTTTCTTT.

The chain has TRBV4-1 and TRBJ2-2; 9 positions match TRBD2. Trimming cost V 8 bases and J 5 bases; bases outside gene matches: 21. Germline V gives CDR1 MGHRA, CDR2 YSYEKL. The CDR3 consists of 19 residues. CDR3 nucleotide sequence: TGCGCCAGCGTCCCGGTCCTAGCGGGAAACCGGGCCGTAACCGGGGAGCTGTTTTTT. Translated, it gives CASVPVLAGNRAVTGELFF.

The gene calls are TRBV7-2 and TRBJ1-1; maybe TRBD1 (5 bases). Germline V lookup: CDR1 SGHTA, CDR2 FQGNSA. V shed 1 base and J shed 10 bases, with 13 bases lying between them. The CDR3 length is 13 residues. DNA of the CDR3: TGTACCAGCAGCTTAGGAGGGGTAATGGTAGCTTTCTTT. Translating it yields CTSSLGGVMVAFF. The complete variable domain, with remaining parts taken from reference TRBV7-2 and TRBJ1-1, reads GAGVSQSPSNKVTEKGKDVELRCDPISGHTALYWYRQSLGQGLEFLIYFQGNSAPDKSGLPSDRFSAERTGGSVSTLTIQRTQQEDSAVYLCTSSLGGVMVAFFGQGTRLTVV.

V is TRBV10-3 and J is TRBJ2-7; 10 bases fit TRBD2. V shed 3 bases, J shed 3 bases, and the junction held 5 bases outside the gene matches. The CDR3 contains 15 residues. Looked up from germline, CDR1 is ENHRY and CDR2 is SYGVKD. CDR3 loop: CAISDRLAGDYEQYF. DNA for the CDR3: TGTGCCATCAGTGACCGGCTAGCGGGGGACTACGAGCAGTACTTC.

About this clonotype itself: No conserved phenylalanine or tryptophan ends this CDR3, so it is likely a read error. The chain joins TRBV9 to TRBJ1-6; D not resolved. CDR1 and CDR2 from the germline V gene are SGDLS and YYNGEE. This CDR3 spans 15 amino acids. The CDR3 is CASSVYGLPNSPLHI. CDR3 in DNA: TGTGCCAGCAGCGTCTACGGACTGCCTAATTCGCCCCTCCACATT.

This clonotype has just a few counts. This chain links TRBV7-9 with TRBJ1-3; D is unresolved. The germline CDR1 and CDR2 sequences are SEHNR and FQNEAQ (reference sequence). There are 17 residues in the CDR3. V was trimmed by 4 bases and J by 4 bases, leaving 20 bases between them. CDR3 sequence: CASSSVRRATTGNTIYF. The CDR3 nucleotides are TGTGCCAGCAGCTCTGTCAGGAGGGCTACGACGGGAAACACCATATATTTT.

In this sample, this clonotype turned up a few times. This chain uses TRBV20-1 with TRBJ2-7, with D perhaps given as TRBD1 or TRBD2 (5 bases each). The CDR3 runs 12 residues. V lost 5 bases, J lost 3 bases, and 11 bases lay in between. Germline loops: CDR1 DFQATT, CDR2 SNEGSKA (reference sequence). CDR3 in DNA: TGCAGTGCTCCACGGGACCTCTACGAGCAGTACTTC. The encoded protein is CSAPRDLYEQYF.

This clonotype has a count of ten or more. V usage is TRBV9 and J usage is TRBJ1-3, with TRBD1 matching over 7 bases. With V trimmed by 4 bases and J by 5 bases, 6 bases remained unmatched. The CDR3 covers 14 residues. CDR1 SGDLS and CDR2 YYNGEE come from the germline V gene. The CDR3 loop is CASSPPGQRNTIYF. CDR3 in DNA: TGTGCCAGCAGCCCCCCGGGACAGAGAAACACCATATATTTT.

The chain joins TRBV2 to TRBJ2-5, with D unresolved. Deletions cut 5 bases from V and 2 bases from J, with 6 bases between. The CDR3 has 12 residues. In germline, CDR1 is SNHLY, CDR2 FYNNEI. CDR3 in DNA: TGTGCCAGCAGTATTCTGCAAGAGACCCAGTACTTC. Its translation: CASSILQETQYF.

Notes on this clonotype: The junction does not match germline at one end; this may be a read error. The rearrangement links TRBV6-1 to TRBJ2-3, with D hard to call. The CDR3 is 12 amino acids. CDR1 is MNHNS, CDR2 SASEGT, per germline. CDR3 coding DNA: TGTGCCAGGAGTGGGAATAAAGATACGCAGTATTTT. Translated, it gives CARSGNKDTQYF.

The CDR3 is CASSLSFRTSTDTQYF. The CDR3 DNA reads as TGCGCCAGCAGCTTGAGTTTTCGTACTAGCACAGATACGCAGTATTTT. The gene calls are TRBV5-1 and TRBJ2-3; D remains ambiguous. Germline loops: CDR1 SGHRS, CDR2 YFSETQ. There are 16 residues in the CDR3. The V end was cut by 1 base, the J end by 0 bases, with 12 bases between.

This clonotype showed up just a few times. This chain uses TRBV5-6 with TRBJ1-1; D gene uncertain. This CDR3 region has 12 residues. V was cut by 0 bases and J by 9 bases, with 9 bases left in between. Looked up from germline, CDR1 is SGHDT and CDR2 is YYEEEE. The CDR3 spells CASSLEGLQAFF. Written as DNA, the CDR3 is TGTGCCAGCAGCTTGGAGGGATTGCAAGCTTTCTTT.

This clonotype ranks as medium-sized (0.01 to 0.1%). The chain is built from TRBV19 and TRBJ1-2; no clear D gene. CDR1 is LNHDA and CDR2 is SQIVND in the germline V gene (reference sequence). Deletions cut 7 bases from V and 4 bases from J, with 10 bases between. This CDR3 has 12 amino acids. The CDR3 here is CASTQKGYGYTF. CDR3 DNA sequence: TGTGCCAGTACACAGAAGGGCTATGGCTACACCTTC.

A word on this clonotype: Since a much larger clone is just one base distant, this may be a read error. The chain couples TRBV7-9 to TRBJ2-7, with 11 bases that match TRBD1. Germline V CDR1 and CDR2: SEHNR, FQNEAQ (reference sequence). The CDR3 contains 15 residues. Losses at the gene ends were 4 bases for V and 7 bases for J; bases not matched to a gene: 9. CDR3 sequence (DNA): TGTGCCAGCAGCTGGGGGGACAGGGGGATACAGGAGCAGTACTTC. Its protein is CASSWGDRGIQEQYF.

This clonotype has more than one count but fewer than ten. This chain uses TRBV4-2 with TRBJ1-2; D may be TRBD1 (6 bases). In germline, CDR1 is LGHNA, CDR2 YNFKEQ. V gave up 4 bases and J gave up 2 bases, with 14 bases separating them. The CDR3 has 15 residues. DNA for the CDR3: TGTGCCAGCAGCCTCACCGGGACATCGAACTATGGCTACACCTTC. Encoded protein: CASSLTGTSNYGYTF.

This clonotype is medium-sized in the sample. The rearrangement uses TRBV27 and TRBJ2-2; 9 positions match TRBD2. V dropped 7 bases and J dropped 4; count of bases not matched to a gene: 4. CDR1 is MNHEY, CDR2 SMNVEV, per germline (reference sequence). This CDR3 has 14 residues. The CDR3 reads CASNLAGPTGELFF. The CDR3 bases are TGTGCCAGCAATCTAGCGGGGCCCACCGGGGAGCTGTTTTTT.

About this clonotype: At one end, the junction sequence differs from germline, possibly due to a read error. This chain links TRBV3-1 with TRBJ2-2, with D perhaps TRBD1 (5 bases). The V gene's germline CDR1 is LGHDT and CDR2 YNNKEL (reference sequence). CDR3 length: 12 residues. CDR3 bases: TGTGCCAGCATCCAAGGGGTCGGGGAGCTGTTTTTT. Its translation: CASIQGVGELFF.

By proportion, this clonotype is medium-sized. The chain joins TRBV18 to TRBJ1-4; D might be TRBD1 (6 bases). CDR3 length: 15 amino acids. Between the trimmed V and J ends, which lost 4 bases and 3 bases, there was a span of 12 bases. Germline CDR1 and CDR2: KGHSH and LQKENI. The CDR3 coding sequence is TGTGCCAGCTCACTAGTTTCAGGGGCTAATGAAAAACTGTTTTTT. It codes for CASSLVSGANEKLFF.

The gene calls are TRBV20-1 and TRBJ1-1, with 8 bases identical to TRBD1. The CDR3 sequence is 13 residues long. Germline V lookup: CDR1 DFQATT, CDR2 SNEGSKA (reference sequence). V lost 6 bases to trimming and J lost 5 bases; unmatched junction nucleotides: 8. The CDR3 here is CSAKRRTGTEAFF. The CDR3 nucleotides read TGCAGTGCAAAACGCCGGACAGGGACTGAAGCTTTCTTT.